Given below is one T cell receptor beta chain in context. The sample comes from a study of blood T cell repertoires in COVID-19. At the level of the study: The origin of the acute and convalescent COVID-19 samples was the United States, Italy and Spain. T cells, B-cell-depleted T cells, or PBMCs supplied cDNA or gDNA.

There are 17 residues in the CDR3. The germline V and J ends were trimmed by 4 bases and 3 bases, with 23 bases remaining between them. CDR1 SGHRS and CDR2 YFSETQ come from the germline V gene. Original processing notes: Reference gene primer amplification gave nucleated cell count estimates. Measured with immunoSEQ multiplex PCR; TCRdb has only the in-frame clones, and not every one. V and J calls and clone size are as listed in that table; D and trimming were resolved from the DNA. Found here are roughly 400,000 clones, about nine tenths of them singletons; the top ten hold approximately 0.55%. The chain carries TRBV5-1 and TRBJ2-7; a weak D match, TRBD1 (5 bases). The sample taken for sequencing was PBMCs or T cells enriched from blood (not recorded which). The clonotype comes from a man aged 18 to 30 who had recovered from COVID-19. CDR3 residues: CASSPTPIGVNLYEQYF. For the CDR3, the DNA is TGCGCCAGCAGCCCGACCCCCATAGGGGTAAATCTCTACGAGCAGTACTTC.